The 21 T cell receptor beta chains below come from one sample, sequenced in a study of cytotoxic CD8 clonotypes in ibrutinib-treated CLL (dated by TCRdb to the early 2020s). The method behind the library was the immunoSEQ multiplex PCR assay. TCRdb provides this immuneACCESS table in a form limited to in-frame rearrangements. Some clones are lacking; in checked studies, under half of them reflect an unresolved V gene, and why the rest are absent is not known. For this sample the table gives some 290,000 clones, of which about 80% were detected only once. The ten largest clones take up about 6.7% of the sample. The starting material was PBMCs, obtained before ibrutinib treatment. These receptor sequences come from a human donor with chronic lymphocytic leukemia.

In this sample, this clone turned up a few times. The chain combines TRBV2 with TRBJ2-4, with a possible D match to TRBD2 (5 bases). Germline assignment: CDR1 SNHLY and CDR2 FYNNEI. V lost 6 bases and J 7 bases, leaving 13 bases between the germline ends. The CDR3 is 13 residues long. CDR3: CASRGRTGNIQYF. In nucleotides, the CDR3 is TGTGCCAGCAGGGGCCGGACGGGGAACATTCAGTACTTC.

This clone occurred once. J is TRBJ2-3 and V is TRBV18; the D is unclear. V lost 0 bases and J 2 bases, leaving 0 bases between the germline ends. The CDR3 spans 12 residues. Germline lookup yields CDR1 KGHSH and CDR2 LQKENI. CDR3 sequence (DNA): TGTGCCAGCTCACCACCCACAGATACGCAGTATTTT. Residues: CASSPPTDTQYF.

The chain has TRBV10-3 and TRBJ1-5; 9 positions agree with TRBD1. The CDR3 has 16 residues. Looked up from germline, CDR1 is ENHRY and CDR2 is SYGVKD. The J segment lost 6 bases and the V segment lost 6 bases, leaving 12 bases of the junction unmatched. CDR3 bases: TGTGCCATCAGCCCGGGACAGGGCGGTTCAAGTCAGCCCCAGCATTTT. It is translated as CAISPGQGGSSQPQHF.

The rearrangement joins TRBV5-6 to TRBJ1-4, with 11 positions matching TRBD1. J gave up 1 base and V 3 bases, and 11 bases lay outside the gene matches. The CDR3 runs to 19 residues. Germline CDR1 and CDR2: SGHDT and YYEEEE. The CDR3 DNA reads as TGTGCCAGCAGCTCCACCCGGACAGGGGGCTCGGTAACTAATGAAAAACTGTTTTTT. Its translation is CASSSTRTGGSVTNEKLFF.

This clone has just one count. V gene TRBV11-2 combines with J gene TRBJ2-2; D ambiguous. This CDR3 spans 13 amino acids. CDR1 SGHAT and CDR2 FQNNGV come from the germline V gene. V was shortened by 1 base and J by 6 bases, with 6 bases between the two germline ends. CDR3 in amino acids: CASSLVWPGELFF. The CDR3 region has the DNA TGTGCCAGCAGCTTAGTTTGGCCCGGGGAGCTGTTTTTT. The complete variable domain, with remaining parts taken from reference TRBV11-2 and TRBJ2-2, reads EAGVAQSPRYKIIEKRQSVAFWCNPISGHATLYWYQQILGQGPKLLIQFQNNGVVDDSQLPKDRFSAERLKGVDSTLKIQPAKLEDSAVYLCASSLVWPGELFFGEGSRLTVL.

The chain links TRBV7-9 to TRBJ2-7; TRBD1 aligns across 9 bases. V lost 1 base to trimming and J lost 4 bases; unmatched junction nucleotides: 5. Germline CDR1 and CDR2: SEHNR and FQNEAQ (reference sequence). The CDR3 spans 15 residues. The CDR3 coding sequence is TGTGCCAGCAGCTTAGTTGTAGGGACAGGGTACGAGCAGTACTTC. Residues: CASSLVVGTGYEQYF.

This chain links TRBV11-2 with TRBJ2-1; 7 bases align to TRBD1. V trimming: 8 bases; J trimming: 10 bases; junction bases outside the gene matches: 23. The germline V gene has CDR1 SGHAT and CDR2 FQNNGV. CDR3 size: 17 residues. The CDR3 coding sequence is TGTGCCAGCCACCGCGGTGGCACGACAGGTCCAGGGGGAGAGCAGTTCTTC. This encodes CASHRGGTTGPGGEQFF. The full variable domain, its missing parts supplied by reference TRBV11-2 and TRBJ2-1, is EAGVAQSPRYKIIEKRQSVAFWCNPISGHATLYWYQQILGQGPKLLIQFQNNGVVDDSQLPKDRFSAERLKGVDSTLKIQPAKLEDSAVYLCASHRGGTTGPGGEQFFGPGTRLTVL.

The chain is built from TRBV30 and TRBJ2-3, with D hard to call. Between the trimmed V and J ends, which lost 4 bases and 4 bases, there was a span of 3 bases. Germline V gene sequence: CDR1 GTSNPN, CDR2 SVGIG (reference sequence). CDR3 size: 10 residues. CDR3 bases: TGTGCCTGGATTGCAGATACGCAGTATTTT. Its protein product is CAWIADTQYF.

This rearrangement joins TRBV5-1 to TRBJ1-1; D gene uncertain. Trimming took 0 bases from V and 5 from J, leaving 11 bases between them. The germline gives CDR1 SGHRS, CDR2 YFSETQ. The CDR3 runs 14 residues. CDR3 DNA: TGCGCCAGCAGCTTGGAAGGACCGTGGACTGAAGCTTTCTTT. Protein: CASSLEGPWTEAFF.

This chain connects TRBV7-8 to TRBJ2-1; TRBD2 matches at 8 bases. Germline trimming cut 2 bases from V and 2 bases from J; bases unmatched to any gene: 5. In germline, CDR1 is SGHVS, CDR2 FQNEAQ. This CDR3 is 16 amino acids long. The CDR3 DNA follows: TGTGCCAGCAGCTTACGAGGTAGCGGGACCTACAATGAGCAGTTCTTC. Its protein is CASSLRGSGTYNEQFF.

This clone was seen only once. V is TRBV6-5 and J is TRBJ1-1; possibly TRBD1 for D (6 bases). The CDR3 contains 15 residues. With 8 bases removed from V and 4 bases from J, the gap between germline ends came to 20 bases. Germline CDR1 MNHEY, CDR2 SVGAGI. The CDR3 sequence: CASSGVGGRGTEAFF. The CDR3 nucleotides are TGTGCCAGCTCTGGGGTGGGGGGGCGCGGCACTGAAGCTTTCTTT.

The chain carries TRBV15 and TRBJ2-5; TRBD1 is a possible D gene (6 bases). This CDR3 has 17 amino acids. Trimming took off 0 bases at V and 9 bases at J, with 23 bases between the two ends. Germline CDR1 reads LNHNV; CDR2 reads YYDKDF (reference sequence). DNA of the CDR3: TGTGCCACCAGCAGAGATTCAGCAAAGGGAAAGGGGGTTGCCCAGTACTTC. Translation gives CATSRDSAKGKGVAQYF.

The chain couples TRBV27 to TRBJ1-4; D gene ambiguous. V was trimmed by 10 bases and J by 2 bases, leaving 14 bases between them. The CDR3 covers 14 residues. Germline assignment: CDR1 MNHEY and CDR2 SMNVEV (reference sequence). This CDR3 is CATGGRRTNEKLFF. CDR3 DNA sequence: TGTGCCACCGGTGGGCGTCGGACTAATGAAAAACTGTTTTTT.

The chain carries TRBV29-1 and TRBJ2-5; D is ambiguous. The CDR3 spans 10 residues. Germline V lookup: CDR1 SQVTM, CDR2 ANQGSEA. Here the CDR3 DNA reads TGCAGTGGTTGGTATGGTACCCAGTACTTC. This codes for CSGWYGTQYF.

This clone appeared a single time. This rearrangement joins TRBV5-1 to TRBJ2-6, with D possibly being TRBD1 (6 bases). CDR3 length: 16 residues. Germline CDR1 is SGHRS and CDR2 is YFSETQ. The V end was cut by 4 bases, the J end by 0 bases, with 11 bases between. This CDR3 is CASSRDIFSGANVLTF. The CDR3 nucleotides are TGCGCCAGCAGCAGGGACATATTCTCTGGGGCCAACGTCCTGACTTTC.

The V gene is TRBV6-6, the J gene TRBJ1-5, with unresolved D. The CDR3 is made up of 14 amino acids. Germline CDR1 is MNHNY and CDR2 is SVGAGI (reference sequence). Trimming removed 7 bases from V and 0 bases from J, with 10 bases in between. The DNA of the CDR3 is TGTGCCAGCACCAGCGGAGGTAGCAATCAGCCCCAGCATTTT. Its protein product is CASTSGGSNQPQHF.

This chain connects TRBV6-5 to TRBJ1-1, with a tentative D call TRBD1 (6 bases). The germline V gene encodes CDR1 MNHEY and CDR2 SVGAGI. The CDR3 is made up of 16 amino acids. Trimming removed 2 bases at V and 4 bases at J, with 17 bases between. Here the CDR3 DNA reads TGTGCCAGCAGTTACGATAGGAGGCAGGGGAGCACTGAAGCTTTCTTT. Translating gives CASSYDRRQGSTEAFF.

V is TRBV7-6 and J is TRBJ2-3, with 7 bases identical to TRBD1. CDR1 and CDR2 (germline): SGHVS, FNYEAQ. The CDR3 runs 15 residues. V was pared by 4 bases and J by 5 bases, with 9 bases of the junction left unmatched. The CDR3 sequence: CASSSNSNRGDTQYF. The CDR3 nucleotides read TGTGCCAGCAGCTCAAACTCGAACAGGGGAGATACGCAGTATTTT.

The J gene is TRBJ1-2, the V gene TRBV19, with D perhaps matching TRBD1 (5 bases). CDR3 size: 15 residues. Germline V CDR1 and CDR2: LNHDA, SQIVND (reference sequence). V gave up 1 base and J gave up 7 bases, with 16 bases separating them. The CDR3 DNA reads as TGTGCCAGTAGTATAGGAGACGACAGTATTGTTGGCTACACCTTC. Translated: CASSIGDDSIVGYTF.

The V call is TRBV6-6, the J call TRBJ2-7; D ambiguous. V lost 2 bases, J lost 4 bases, and 3 bases lay in between. CDR3 length: 11 residues. Germline CDR1 reads MNHNY; CDR2 reads SVGAGI (reference sequence). CDR3 amino acids: CASSYRYEQYF. The DNA of the CDR3 is TGTGCCAGCAGTTACCGTTACGAGCAGTACTTC.

This clone came up once. The chain couples TRBV6-1 to TRBJ1-5, with D unresolved. In germline, CDR1 is MNHNS, CDR2 SASEGT. Deletions cut 3 bases from V and 4 bases from J, with 10 bases between. The CDR3 runs to 14 residues. The CDR3 DNA follows: TGTGCCAGCAGTGAGCTAGGGATAAATCAGCCCCAGCATTTT. This sequence encodes CASSELGINQPQHF.